This passage covers 6 T cell receptor beta chains from one sample sequenced in a study of human T cells and chemical hapten exposure. Time point here: patch test 3, about 24 weeks after DPC sensitization. Documented treatment: therapeutic diphenylcyclopropenone sensitization with weekly scalp DPC. TCRdb re-called the RACE reads through MiXCR, storing one row per CDR3 protein. The sample has roughly 200,000 distinct CDR3 sequences, about 25% seen once. Source: whole blood, taken in connection with sensitization to the hapten diphenylcyclopropenone (DPC). These receptors all stem from a middle-aged woman with alopecia areata. Some clones in this sample may be carry-over from other donors' samples.

This chain connects TRBV7-3 to TRBJ2-2; D not resolved. Germline assignment: CDR1 SGHTA and CDR2 FQGTGA. The V end lost 2 bases, the J end lost 2 bases, and 18 bases lay between the germline ends. This CDR3 has 18 amino acids. The CDR3 bases are TGTGCCAGCAGCTTAGGCCCTGGCCTAGGCGGTAACACCGGGGAGCTGTTTTTT. It translates to CASSLGPGLGGNTGELFF.

Ten or more counts support this clonotype. V and J are TRBV27 and TRBJ2-7; 11 nucleotides align to TRBD2. CDR1 is MNHEY, CDR2 SMNVEV, per germline (reference sequence). V lost 5 bases, J lost 7 bases, and 19 bases stayed unmatched. CDR3 size: 18 residues. As DNA, the CDR3 is TGTGCCAGCAGTCTCAGACCCTCCCGACTAGCGGGAACAAGAGAGCAGTACTTC. Translated, it gives CASSLRPSRLAGTREQYF.

This clonotype was seen a few times. J is TRBJ2-1 and V is TRBV4-1; 8 positions agree with TRBD2. V gave up 3 bases and J gave up 5 bases; unmatched junction bases: 3. Germline CDR1 MGHRA, CDR2 YSYEKL. The CDR3 runs 14 residues. Here the CDR3 DNA reads TGCGCCAGCAGCCAGGAGCGGGAGAACAATGAGCAGTTCTTC. Residues: CASSQERENNEQFF.

The chain recombines TRBV24-1 with TRBJ2-7; the match to TRBD1 covers 9 bases. CDR3 size: 13 residues. Germline CDR1 is KGHDR and CDR2 is SFDVKD. V trimming: 7 bases; J trimming: 6 bases; junction bases outside the gene matches: 6. The CDR3 sequence is CATRRTGAGEQYF. The CDR3 DNA sequence: TGTGCCACCAGAAGGACAGGGGCGGGCGAGCAGTACTTC.

In its sample, this clonotype was seen once. The genes are TRBV6-5 and TRBJ1-6, with TRBD1 matching 10 bases. This CDR3 region has 16 residues. Germline CDR1 MNHEY, CDR2 SVGAGI. J was trimmed by 5 bases and V by 6 bases; bases with no gene match: 7. The CDR3 bases are TGTGCCAGCAGCCCCGGACAGGGGGAGAATAATTCACCCCTCCACTTT. Its protein is CASSPGQGENNSPLHF.

V and J are TRBV7-2 and TRBJ1-6, with D tentatively TRBD1 (6 bases). Between the trimmed V and J ends, which lost 2 bases and 7 bases, there was a span of 15 bases. The germline V gene has CDR1 SGHTA and CDR2 FQGNSA. The CDR3 loop spans 16 amino acids. CDR3 region: CASSLYFGGRNSPLHF. The CDR3 coding sequence is TGTGCCAGCAGCTTATATTTTGGGGGCCGGAATTCACCCCTCCACTTT.